This T cell receptor (beta chain) was profiled in a study of cytomegalovirus exposure and HLA in healthy donors. General study results and limits: Researchers reported in a later analysis that a missense DCLRE1C variant was tied to TCR beta V- and J-gene trimming. Within the data, a cluster of highly shared sequence variants was likely a sequencing artifact.

A word on this clone: What it binds is not known.

Trimming at V came to 5 bases and at J to 3 bases, leaving 6 bases not matched to a gene. The CDR3 runs to 15 residues. CDR1 is SEHNR, CDR2 FQNEAQ, per germline (reference sequence). The PCR made use of 60 Vbeta and 13 Jbeta primers. Only in-frame clones appear in the TCRdb table, and some are missing; sequencing was by immunoSEQ multiplex PCR. The data contain about 110,000 clones, 70% to 85% of them singletons. This sequence was found in a boy younger than 18 in good health and CMV-seronegative. The chain links TRBV7-9 to TRBJ1-5; 8 nucleotides line up with TRBD1. Source material: PBMCs. CDR3 sequence: CASSKGQAPNQPQHF. The DNA of the CDR3 is TGTGCCAGCAGCAAGGGACAGGCGCCCAATCAGCCCCAGCATTTT.